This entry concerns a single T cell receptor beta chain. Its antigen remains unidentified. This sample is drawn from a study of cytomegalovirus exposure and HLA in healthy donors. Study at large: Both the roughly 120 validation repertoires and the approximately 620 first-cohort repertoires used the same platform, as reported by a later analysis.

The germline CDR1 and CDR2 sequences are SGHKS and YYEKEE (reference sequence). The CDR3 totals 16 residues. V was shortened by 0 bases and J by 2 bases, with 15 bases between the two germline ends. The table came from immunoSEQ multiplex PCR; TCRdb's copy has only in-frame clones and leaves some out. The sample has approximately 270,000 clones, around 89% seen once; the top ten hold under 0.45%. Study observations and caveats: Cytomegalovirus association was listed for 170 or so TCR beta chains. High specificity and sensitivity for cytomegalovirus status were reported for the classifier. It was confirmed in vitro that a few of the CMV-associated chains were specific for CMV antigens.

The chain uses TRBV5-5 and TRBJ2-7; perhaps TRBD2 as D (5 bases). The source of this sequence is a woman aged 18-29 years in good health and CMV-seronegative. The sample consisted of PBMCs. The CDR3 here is CASSLAWETSTYEQYV. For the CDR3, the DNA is TGTGCCAGCAGCTTGGCCTGGGAGACCTCTACCTACGAGCAGTACGTC.